This TCR beta chain was retrieved from a study of early T cells in non-severe SARS-CoV-2 infection. Remarks on this clonotype: Its antigen is not known.

Study-level points and caveats: VDJdb-based annotation leaned toward anti-spike CD8 responses and missed private and CD4 specificities.

Germline loops: CDR1 SGHVS, CDR2 FNYEAQ. V gave up 2 bases and J gave up 3 bases; unmatched junction bases: 12. The CDR3 runs 19 residues. TCRdb reprocessed the 5' RACE reads via MiXCR and lists one record per CDR3 protein. The data hold 61,000 or so distinct CDR3 sequences, with around 12% observed a single time. This specimen was whole blood, taken at baseline. The chain has TRBV7-6 and TRBJ2-5; 13 positions match TRBD2. This receptor was identified in an adult who was a healthcare worker with PCR-confirmed SARS-CoV-2 infection or an uninfected control (not recorded which). The donor label of this sample is uncertain. The CDR3 here is CASSLRLAGGQFWKETQYF. For the CDR3, the DNA is TGTGCCAGCAGCTTAAGACTAGCGGGGGGCCAATTTTGGAAAGAGACCCAGTACTTC.